This T cell receptor beta chain was retrieved from a study of T-cell memory formation after mild COVID-19. TCRdb re-called the 5' RACE reads with MiXCR, one entry per CDR3 protein. The table lists 150,000 to 200,000 distinct CDR3 sequences, more than 9% of them singletons. The sample holds a few counts of this clonotype. CDR3 length: 14 residues. Germline V gene sequence: CDR1 LGHDT, CDR2 YNNKEL (reference sequence). The V and J ends lost 0 bases and 9 bases respectively, with 9 bases between them. The sequence derives from a man aged 18-30 years who had mild COVID-19 (a few samples of this study predate the infection). Cell type and time point are not known. J is TRBJ1-6 and V is TRBV3-1; D gene unclear. The sample taken for sequencing was PBMCs or a T cell subset sorted from them (not recorded which). CDR3 protein: CASSQEGVRSPLHF. For the CDR3, the DNA is TGTGCCAGCAGCCAAGAAGGAGTACGTTCACCCCTCCACTTT. The full variable domain, its missing parts supplied by reference TRBV3-1 and TRBJ1-6, is DTAVSQTPKYLVTQMGNDKSIKCEQNLGHDTMYWYKQDSKKFLKIMFSYNNKELIINETVPNRFSPKSPDKAHLNLHINSLELGDSAVYFCASSQEGVRSPLHFGNGTRLTVT.